A selection of T cell receptor beta chains follows, all from one sample in a study of blood T cell repertoires in COVID-19. TCRdb's table, derived via immunoSEQ multiplex PCR, lists solely in-frame clones and lacks some. Here the sample spans about 150,000 clones, over 80% being singletons. Sequencing was carried out using peripheral blood. All receptors come from a woman aged 55-69 years with acute or convalescent COVID-19. CDR3s include the opening cysteine and the closing phenylalanine or tryptophan. Each record gives: clone size, D gene, J gene, V gene, CDR3 DNA, CDR3 protein. D genes are given only for firm matches. Size values are once, few and many counts, or a class for expanded clones, and some rows have none.

size: -
D: -
J: TRBJ2-6
V: TRBV3-1/TRBV3-2
DNA: TGTGCCAGCAGCCAAGAGGCCGGCAGGCTTCGGGCCAACGTCCTGACTTTC
CDR3: CASSQEAGRLRANVLTF

size: -
D: TRBD1
J: TRBJ2-3
V: TRBV4-2
DNA: TGTGCCAGCAGCACCCGGGACAGGGGGATGACGAGCACAGATACGCAGTATTTT
CDR3: CASSTRDRGMTSTDTQYF

size: -
D: -
J: TRBJ1-2
V: TRBV5-5
DNA: TGTGCCAGCAGCTTGGCGTTGGGACAATGGGACGGCTACACCTTC
CDR3: CASSLALGQWDGYTF

size: once
D: -
J: TRBJ1-5
V: TRBV19
DNA: TGTGCCAGTAGGGATATGGGGGGGAAAAGACGGTATAGCAATCAGCCCCAGCATTTT
CDR3: CASRDMGGKRRYSNQPQHF

size: -
D: TRBD2
J: TRBJ2-5
V: TRBV10-3
DNA: TGTGCCATCAGTTCCTGGGGGCTAGCGGGGGAAGAGACCCAGTACTTC
CDR3: CAISSWGLAGEETQYF

size: -
D: TRBD2
J: TRBJ2-1
V: TRBV5-4
DNA: TGTGCCAGCAGTTTGAGCGGGGGAGGCTACAATGAGCAGTTCTTC
CDR3: CASSLSGGGYNEQFF

size: -
D: -
J: TRBJ2-3
V: TRBV5-4
DNA: TGTGCCAGCAGCTCCTCCACCCCAGGGACAGATACGCAGTATTTT
CDR3: CASSSSTPGTDTQYF

size: -
D: TRBD1
J: TRBJ1-2
V: TRBV9
DNA: TGTGCCAGCAGCCCACGACAGGGCCCAGCGTATGGCTACACCTTC
CDR3: CASSPRQGPAYGYTF

size: -
D: -
J: TRBJ1-4
V: TRBV9
DNA: TGTGCCAGCAGCGTAGGGCCAGGGAATGAAAAACTGTTTTTT
CDR3: CASSVGPGNEKLFF

size: -
D: TRBD1
J: TRBJ2-5
V: TRBV5-4
DNA: TGTGCCAGCAGCGAAAGACAGGGATCCCAAGAGACCCAGTACTTC
CDR3: CASSERQGSQETQYF

size: -
D: TRBD2
J: TRBJ2-5
V: TRBV2
DNA: TGTGCCAGCAGTGAAGCGGAGGCTAGCGGGGTAGAGACCCAGTACTTC
CDR3: CASSEAEASGVETQYF

size: -
D: TRBD2
J: TRBJ2-1
V: TRBV11-2
DNA: TGTGCCAGCAGCTTAGATTATGAGCGGGGGGCTCCTAGGAGGTGGAATGAGCAGTTCTTC
CDR3: CASSLDYERGAPRRWNEQFF

size: -
D: -
J: TRBJ1-2
V: TRBV18
DNA: TGTGCCAGCTCACCACCTGGGGACTTGGGGGACTATGGCTACACCTTC
CDR3: CASSPPGDLGDYGYTF

size: -
D: TRBD2
J: TRBJ2-2
V: TRBV11-3
DNA: TGTGCCAGCAGCCCAAGAGCGGGGGAGGACACCGGGGAGCTGTTTTTT
CDR3: CASSPRAGEDTGELFF

size: few
D: TRBD1
J: TRBJ1-1
V: TRBV5-1
DNA: TGCGCCAGCAGCTCAGACAGGGCTGAAGCTTTCTTT
CDR3: CASSSDRAEAFF

size: -
D: -
J: TRBJ1-3
V: TRBV7-2
DNA: TGTGCCAGCAGCTTAGGTGGGGGCCGCTCTGGAAACACCATATATTTT
CDR3: CASSLGGGRSGNTIYF

size: once
D: -
J: TRBJ2-7
V: TRBV7-2
DNA: TGTGCCAGCGCAATTCGGACGGGGAGCTCCTACGAGCAGTACTTC
CDR3: CASAIRTGSSYEQYF

size: -
D: -
J: TRBJ2-5
V: TRBV2
DNA: TGTGCCAGCATCAGGACTGAGCAAGAGACCCAGTACTTC
CDR3: CASIRTEQETQYF

size: -
D: -
J: TRBJ1-1
V: TRBV20-1
DNA: TGCAGTGCTAGTCGGGGGGGTGGCACTGAAGCTTTCTTT
CDR3: CSASRGGGTEAFF

size: -
D: -
J: TRBJ1-1
V: TRBV30
DNA: TGTGCCTGGAGTGGGCGGGCGAACACTGAAGCTTTCTTT
CDR3: CAWSGRANTEAFF

size: -
D: -
J: TRBJ2-3
V: TRBV4-2
DNA: TGTGCCAGCAGCCAAGTGGGAGGCGTTAGCACAGATACGCAGTATTTT
CDR3: CASSQVGGVSTDTQYF

size: -
D: TRBD1
J: TRBJ2-7
V: TRBV10-3
DNA: TGTGCCATTAAATCAGGGACAGGGGACCACGAGCAGTACTTC
CDR3: CAIKSGTGDHEQYF

size: -
D: -
J: TRBJ2-3
V: TRBV24-1
DNA: TGTGCCACCAGTGATCTACCCGCCGGGGCGCAGTATTTT
CDR3: CATSDLPAGAQYF

size: -
D: -
J: TRBJ2-1
V: TRBV19
DNA: TGTGCCAGTAAGGTTCGAGGCGCGGGGGCCCAATACAATGAGCAGTTCTTC
CDR3: CASKVRGAGAQYNEQFF

size: -
D: TRBD1
J: TRBJ2-3
V: TRBV7-2
DNA: TGTGCCAGCAGCTTAGCCCCGGGACAGAGGGCAGATACGCAGTATTTT
CDR3: CASSLAPGQRADTQYF

size: -
D: -
J: TRBJ2-7
V: TRBV6-2/TRBV6-3
DNA: TGTGCCAGCAGTGAGAACTACGAGCAGTACTTC
CDR3: CASSENYEQYF

size: -
D: TRBD2
J: TRBJ2-7
V: TRBV27
DNA: TGTGCCAGCAGTTTATATCAAGCGGGGCCTTCCGGGCAGTACTTC
CDR3: CASSLYQAGPSGQYF

size: -
D: TRBD1
J: TRBJ2-1
V: TRBV12-3/TRBV12-4
DNA: TGTGCCAGCAGGGGGGACAGGTACAATGAGCAGTTCTTC
CDR3: CASRGDRYNEQFF

size: once
D: -
J: TRBJ2-1
V: TRBV7-3
DNA: TGTGCCAGCAGCCCTCGCGACACTGTTTATGATGAGCAGTTCTTC
CDR3: CASSPRDTVYDEQFF

size: -
D: TRBD1
J: TRBJ1-1
V: TRBV14
DNA: TGTGCCAGCAGCCAAGTTCTAGGAACAGGGGGCACTGAAGCTTTCTTT
CDR3: CASSQVLGTGGTEAFF

size: -
D: -
J: TRBJ2-7
V: TRBV6-1
DNA: TGTGCCAGCAGTGACCTGGACAATCGGCAGTCCTACGAGCAGTACTTC
CDR3: CASSDLDNRQSYEQYF

size: -
D: -
J: TRBJ1-1
V: TRBV7-9
DNA: TGTGCCAGCATTCCGACGGCAGGGCTTAACACTGAAGCTTTCTTT
CDR3: CASIPTAGLNTEAFF

size: -
D: TRBD1
J: TRBJ1-4
V: TRBV7-9
DNA: TGTGCCAGCAGCACCGGACAGGGGAAAAGAGAAAAACTGTTTTTT
CDR3: CASSTGQGKREKLFF

size: -
D: -
J: TRBJ2-1
V: TRBV24-1
DNA: TGTGCCACCAGTGGCGGGACGGTTTTTAGCTCCTACAATGAGCAGTTCTTC
CDR3: CATSGGTVFSSYNEQFF

size: many
D: TRBD1
J: TRBJ1-5
V: TRBV7-2
DNA: TGTGCCAGCAGCTTAGGAGGAGGGGGCGGATTTCAGCCCCAGCATTTT
CDR3: CASSLGGGGGFQPQHF

size: -
D: -
J: TRBJ2-7
V: TRBV5-5
DNA: TGTGCCAGCAGCTTGATGGACAGATCCTACGAGCAGTACTTC
CDR3: CASSLMDRSYEQYF

size: -
D: -
J: TRBJ2-7
V: TRBV5-4
DNA: TGTGCCAGCAGCTTGAGGGGAATGAGCTACGAGCAGTACTTC
CDR3: CASSLRGMSYEQYF

size: -
D: -
J: TRBJ1-1
V: TRBV12-3/TRBV12-4
DNA: TGTGCCAGCAGCCCCGGCAGGGGCGCTGAAGCTTTCTTT
CDR3: CASSPGRGAEAFF

size: -
D: TRBD2
J: TRBJ2-1
V: TRBV3-1/TRBV3-2
DNA: TGTGCCAGCAGCCAAGAATTTTCTAGCGGGGGGAGCGGATCCTACAATGAGCAGTTCTTC
CDR3: CASSQEFSSGGSGSYNEQFF

size: -
D: -
J: TRBJ2-1
V: TRBV11-1
DNA: TGTGCCAGCAGCTTAGTCGGGGACTCCTACAATGAGCAGTTCTTC
CDR3: CASSLVGDSYNEQFF

size: -
D: TRBD1
J: TRBJ1-2
V: TRBV7-2
DNA: TGTGCCAGCAGCTTCACAGGGGCCTATGGCTACACCTTC
CDR3: CASSFTGAYGYTF

size: few
D: -
J: TRBJ2-1
V: TRBV4-3
DNA: TGCGCCAGCAGCCAAGATCCGCGACTAGGAATAGAGCAGTTCTTC
CDR3: CASSQDPRLGIEQFF

size: -
D: -
J: TRBJ1-5
V: TRBV24-1
DNA: TGTGCCACCAGTGATTTGCTACTGTTCAATCAGCCCCAGCATTTT
CDR3: CATSDLLLFNQPQHF

size: -
D: -
J: TRBJ2-3
V: TRBV9
DNA: TGTGCCAGCGCCATGGGGGGAGCAGATACGCAGTATTTT
CDR3: CASAMGGADTQYF

size: -
D: -
J: TRBJ1-1
V: TRBV18
DNA: TGTGCCAGCTCTAGCGGGGGTAGCACTGAAGCTTTCTTT
CDR3: CASSSGGSTEAFF

size: -
D: -
J: TRBJ2-3
V: TRBV10-3
DNA: TGTGCCATCAGTGCCCCGGCAGGTGACACAGATACGCAGTATTTT
CDR3: CAISAPAGDTDTQYF

size: -
D: TRBD1
J: TRBJ1-1
V: TRBV10-3
DNA: TGTGCCATCAGTGAAGGCAGGGGGGTGAACACTGAAGCTTTCTTT
CDR3: CAISEGRGVNTEAFF

size: -
D: TRBD1
J: TRBJ2-3
V: TRBV9
DNA: TGTGCCAGCAGCCCAAGTGGGACAGGGGGCGATACGCAGTATTTT
CDR3: CASSPSGTGGDTQYF